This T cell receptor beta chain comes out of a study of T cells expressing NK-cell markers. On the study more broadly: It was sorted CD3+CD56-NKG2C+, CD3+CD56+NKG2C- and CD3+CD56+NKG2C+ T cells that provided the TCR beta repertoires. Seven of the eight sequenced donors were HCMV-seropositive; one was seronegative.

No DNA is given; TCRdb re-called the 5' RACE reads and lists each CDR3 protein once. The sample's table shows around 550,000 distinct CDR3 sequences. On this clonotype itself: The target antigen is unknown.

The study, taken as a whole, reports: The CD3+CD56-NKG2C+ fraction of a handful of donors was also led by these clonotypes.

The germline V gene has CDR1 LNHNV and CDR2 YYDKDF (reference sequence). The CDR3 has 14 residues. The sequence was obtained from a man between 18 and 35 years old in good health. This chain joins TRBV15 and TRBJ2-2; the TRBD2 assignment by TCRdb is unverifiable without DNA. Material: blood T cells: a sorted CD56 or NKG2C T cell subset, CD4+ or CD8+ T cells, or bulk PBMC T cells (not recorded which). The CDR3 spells CATSASANTGELFF.